The sequence of this T cell receptor (beta chain) was determined in a study of T-cell reconstitution after alpha-beta-depleted transplantation in children. This clonotype has just a few counts. The germline gives CDR1 SQVTM, CDR2 ANQGSEA. With 0 bases removed from V and 6 bases from J, the gap between germline ends came to 3 bases. The CDR3 is 11 amino acids. It was with unique molecular identifiers that the TCRbeta library was prepared. TCRdb redid the calling of the PCR reads with MiXCR, one entry per CDR3 protein. The sample includes around 450,000 distinct CDR3 sequences, about 17% of them seen just once.

The clonotype was recovered from a boy under three years old who had a stem cell transplant for Wiskott-Aldrich syndrome, so the T cells may come from the graft donor. This chain uses TRBV29-1 with TRBJ2-1, with D unclear. This sample comprised PBMCs, mostly from graft donor cells, obtained 360 days after TCRalphabeta/CD19-depleted stem cell transplant. The CDR3, as DNA: TGCAGCGTTGAAGACCCCAATGAGCAGTTCTTC. Amino acid sequence: CSVEDPNEQFF.